This is a list of T cell receptor beta chains from one sample in a study of cytomegalovirus exposure and HLA in healthy donors. TCRdb keeps only in-frame clones here, not all; method: immunoSEQ multiplex PCR. This table holds around 200,000 clones, 86% found once. Sequencing was done on a sample of PBMCs. These receptors were obtained from a woman between 25 and 40 years old in good health and CMV-seronegative. CDR3s include the opening cysteine and the closing phenylalanine or tryptophan.

v_call	cdr3_aa
TRBV7-9	CASSWGGQADEQYF
TRBV13	CASSLWRISYNEQFF
TRBV27	CASSSLAEGQFF
TRBV5-1	CASSLSTGGYNEQFF
TRBV6-1	CASSEGTASYNEQFF
TRBV6-5	CASSYQAGEDTQYF
TRBV7-9	CASSLGSGGVLNEQFF
TRBV2	CASSEVDTEGLREIIPYEQYF
TRBV9	CASSVDGGGAPDTQYF
TRBV6-1	CASSEGDRGQPQHF
TRBV13	CASSLVGLPRIEQYF
TRBV19	CASSPGRYTEAFF
TRBV5-6	CASSSLTGNSYEQYF
TRBV6-6	CASSYWDSSTDTQYF
TRBV5-4	CASSLAGGLNEQFF
TRBV5-1	CASSPFQINTGELFF
TRBV19	CASSIDPSGSGTDTQYF
TRBV28	CASRPTGSGQPQHF
TRBV6-1	CASSEAGGQGIYEQYF
TRBV7-3	CASSSRGGSSYNEQFF
TRBV6-6	CASIYSSGRGNEQFF
TRBV2	CASSAERGHQPQHF
TRBV28	CASSFGGRGLETQYF
TRBV2	CASSETANYGYTF
TRBV7-8	CASIPAGGRGTGELFF
TRBV7-9	CASSLRGRNTEAFF
TRBV5-1	CASSEYSGGNTGELFF
TRBV15	CATQGGFTDTQYF
TRBV29-1	CSVEDRDRGLNEQFF
TRBV29-1	CSVRQGPYEQYF
TRBV30	CAWSEGLAGGTDTQYF
TRBV5-1	CASSLDRLNGEAFF
TRBV28	CASSPESYGYTF
TRBV27	CASSPSGSYEQYF
TRBV5-4	CASSSPRLAGYNEQFF
TRBV6-1	CASSRQVDGNIQYF
TRBV5-6	CASSGGTGRGGSPLHF
TRBV2	CASSVLRNTEAFF
TRBV18	CASSPQTGKNTEAFF
TRBV19	CASNPGTGANVLTF
TRBV2	CASSVDRVNTEAFF
TRBV5-5	CASSLQVSYEQYF
TRBV18	CASSGMTGGIGEQYF
TRBV6-1	CASSEVSRVDEQYF
TRBV29-1	CSVGQDSYEQYF
TRBV27	CASSYSTGGGPGELFF
TRBV12-1	CASSFDPRTVSYEQYF